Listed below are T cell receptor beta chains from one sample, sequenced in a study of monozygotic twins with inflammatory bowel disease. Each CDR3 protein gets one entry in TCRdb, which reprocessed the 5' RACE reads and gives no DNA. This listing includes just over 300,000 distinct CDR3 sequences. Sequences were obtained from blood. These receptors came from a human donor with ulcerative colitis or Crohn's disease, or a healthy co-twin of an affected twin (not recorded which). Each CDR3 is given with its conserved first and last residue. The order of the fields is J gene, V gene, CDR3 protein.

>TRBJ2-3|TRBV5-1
CASSLGVAGDSTDTQYF
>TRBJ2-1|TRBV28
CASRAGTGEFF
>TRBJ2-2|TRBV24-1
CATSATRDTNTGELFF
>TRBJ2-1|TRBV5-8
CASSSGQIYYNEQFF
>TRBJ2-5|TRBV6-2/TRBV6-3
CASYGHLSLQETQYF
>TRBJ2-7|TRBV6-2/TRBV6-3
CASSPRGGLSSYEQYF
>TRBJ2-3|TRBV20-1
CSARGASGKRDTQYF
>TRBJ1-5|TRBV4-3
CASSHTIGYQPQHF
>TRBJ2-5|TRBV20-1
CSARPAGRAETQYF
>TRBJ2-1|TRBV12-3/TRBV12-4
CASSHLRSNEQFF
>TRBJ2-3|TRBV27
CASSLSIISDTQYF
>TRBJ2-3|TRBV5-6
CASSRLDWGTDTQYF
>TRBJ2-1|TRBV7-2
CASSSTGTSGGYNEQFF
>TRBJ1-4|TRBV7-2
CASSLGGGRDEKLFF
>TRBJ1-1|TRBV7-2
CASSLVQPPNTEAFF
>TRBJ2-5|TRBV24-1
CATSDSRGLAGETQYF
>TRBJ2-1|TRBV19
CASNPSGRAIGSYNEQFF
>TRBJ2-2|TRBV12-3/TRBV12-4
CASSFQTTGELFF
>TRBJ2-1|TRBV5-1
CASSFKVSGTDHNEQFF
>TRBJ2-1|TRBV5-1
CASRGGLAVIEQFF
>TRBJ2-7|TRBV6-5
CASRTAAYEQYF
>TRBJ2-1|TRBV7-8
CASSRGGTGGIYNEQFF
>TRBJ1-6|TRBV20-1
CSVPRAVGSPLHF
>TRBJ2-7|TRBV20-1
CSARKGNYEQYF
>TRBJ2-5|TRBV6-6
CASSRFTETQYF
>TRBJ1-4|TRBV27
CASSVLYSRTNEKLFF
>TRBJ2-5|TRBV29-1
CSVDQPTSDETQYF
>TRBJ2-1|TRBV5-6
CASSTGLYNEQFF
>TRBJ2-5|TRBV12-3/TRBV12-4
CASSFGTDPQETQYF
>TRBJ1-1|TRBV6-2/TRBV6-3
CASSYGMQGNTEAFF
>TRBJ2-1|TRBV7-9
CASSPYGLAGYNEQFF
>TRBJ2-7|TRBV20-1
CSAAGGGGGLSSYEQYF
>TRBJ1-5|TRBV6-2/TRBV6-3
CASSYGYSPYQPQHF
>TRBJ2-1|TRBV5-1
CASSPGQGAVVGNEQFF
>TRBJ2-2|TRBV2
CASSEVAATGELFF
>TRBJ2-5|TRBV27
CASSLYGTGLQETQYF
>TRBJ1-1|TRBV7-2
CASSLSGGKNTEAFF
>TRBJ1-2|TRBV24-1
CATSDPPEVYGYTF
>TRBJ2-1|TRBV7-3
CASSSGQGRIYNEQFF
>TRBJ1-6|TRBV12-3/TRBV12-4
CASTGPTGYNSPLHF
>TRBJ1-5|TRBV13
CASSLGLQGSNQPQHF
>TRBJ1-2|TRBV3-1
CASRQWDRTNYGYTF
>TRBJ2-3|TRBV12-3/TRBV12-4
CASSSSGLAGTDTQYF
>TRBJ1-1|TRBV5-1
CASSPTGNRGNTEAFF
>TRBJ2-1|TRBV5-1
CASSLGMQTPTYNEQFF
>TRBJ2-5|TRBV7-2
CASSRKGPIQETQYF
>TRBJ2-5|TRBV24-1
CATSAPGQPQETQYF
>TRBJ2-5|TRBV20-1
CSGQGAGETQYF
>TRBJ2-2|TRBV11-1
CASSPGQMDTGELFF
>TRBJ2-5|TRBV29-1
CSVEAREVGETQYF
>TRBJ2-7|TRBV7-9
CASSLVAGLGEQYF
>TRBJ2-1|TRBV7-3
CASSLRAGGFYNEQFF